A single sample gave rise to the 21 T cell receptor beta chains below, sequenced in a study of T cells expressing NK-cell markers. Reprocessing the 5' RACE reads, TCRdb reports a single entry for every CDR3 protein and omits DNA. Its table lists roughly 380,000 distinct CDR3 sequences. Specimen: blood T cells: a sorted CD56 or NKG2C T cell subset, CD4+ or CD8+ T cells, or bulk PBMC T cells (not recorded which). The receptors shown here come from a man aged 18 to 69 in good health.

V gene TRBV24-1 combines with J gene TRBJ2-7; TCRdb indicates TRBD1, and absent DNA this call remains unverified. This CDR3 contains 13 residues. Germline V CDR1 and CDR2: KGHDR, SFDVKD. The CDR3 loop is CATSDGTGEVQYF.

J is TRBJ1-5 and V is TRBV6-5. From germline, CDR1 is MNHEY and CDR2 SVGAGI. CDR3 length: 16 residues. The CDR3 sequence: CASSRHGRAGFEPQHF.

V usage is TRBV20-1 and J usage is TRBJ2-3; checking the TCRdb D call of TRBD1 is not possible without DNA. The CDR3 runs to 15 residues. The germline V gene has CDR1 DFQATT and CDR2 SNEGSKA (reference sequence). CDR3 residues: CRVKLGGTSTDTQYF.

The chain uses TRBV27 and TRBJ1-5; TCRdb picks TRBD1, but there is no DNA to check that call. In germline, CDR1 is MNHEY, CDR2 SMNVEV (reference sequence). CDR3 length: 15 residues. The CDR3 is CASSLSSGYNQPQHF.

The chain carries TRBV12-3 or TRBV12-4 and TRBJ2-1; TCRdb reports TRBD1, a call that lacks DNA to check it against. The CDR3 totals 14 residues. The CDR3 reads CASSKRQGAYEQFF.

This rearrangement joins TRBV6-1 to TRBJ2-1; with no DNA, the TCRdb D assignment of TRBD1 cannot be verified. Per the germline V gene, CDR1 is MNHNS and CDR2 is SASEGT. This CDR3 region has 15 residues. The CDR3 region is CASSLQARTANEQFF.

The chain joins TRBV9 to TRBJ2-5; TCRdb indicates TRBD2, and absent DNA this call remains unverified. Looked up from germline, CDR1 is SGDLS and CDR2 is YYNGEE. The CDR3 runs 16 residues. The CDR3 here is CASSKGLAGGGETQYF.

This chain joins TRBV5-4 and TRBJ2-1; TCRdb reports TRBD1, a call that lacks DNA to check it against. The germline gives CDR1 SGHNT, CDR2 YYREEE (reference sequence). The CDR3 consists of 15 residues. The CDR3 here is CASSKGQGDYNEQFF. Based on the CDR3 plus reference TRBV5-4 and TRBJ2-1, the full variable domain is ETGVTQSPTHLIKTRGQQVTLRCSSQSGHNTVSWYQQALGQGPQFIFQYYREEENGRGNFPPRFSGLQFPNYSSELNVNALELDDSALYLCASSKGQGDYNEQFFGPGTRLTVL.

V usage is TRBV14 and J usage is TRBJ2-1; TCRdb reports TRBD1, a call that lacks DNA to check it against. This CDR3 spans 17 amino acids. The germline CDR1 and CDR2 sequences are SGHDN and FVKESK. Here the CDR3 reads CASSQEPRTGGSNEQFF.

The CDR3 loop is CASSLGPNYSGNTIYF. This sequence joins TRBV7-6 and TRBJ1-3. From germline, CDR1 is SGHVS and CDR2 FNYEAQ. This CDR3 contains 16 residues.

The rearrangement joins TRBV6-1 to TRBJ1-5; TCRdb proposes TRBD1, but this gene call is untestable without DNA. Germline V CDR1 and CDR2: MNHNS, SASEGT. CDR3 size: 16 residues. The CDR3 is CASNPLVGRSNQPQHF.

The J gene is TRBJ1-6, the V gene TRBV27. The CDR3 length is 13 residues. Germline V lookup: CDR1 MNHEY, CDR2 SMNVEV (reference sequence). The CDR3: CASSFREDSPLHF.

The chain joins TRBV20-1 to TRBJ2-1; the D call of TRBD2 rests on TCRdb alone, since no DNA is present to check it. The CDR3 is made up of 15 amino acids. Germline values: CDR1 DFQATT, CDR2 SNEGSKA (reference sequence). This CDR3 is CSARVTSGAINEQFF.

The chain is built from TRBV7-2 and TRBJ1-4; lacking DNA, the TRBD1 call made by TCRdb goes unchecked. The CDR3 covers 15 residues. CDR1 SGHTA and CDR2 FQGNSA come from the germline V gene. Here the CDR3 reads CASSPPGGVGEKLFF. Filled out from reference TRBV7-2 and TRBJ1-4, the complete variable domain reads GAGVSQSPSNKVTEKGKDVELRCDPISGHTALYWYRQSLGQGLEFLIYFQGNSAPDKSGLPSDRFSAERTGGSVSTLTIQRTQQEDSAVYLCASSPPGGVGEKLFFGSGTQLSVL.

The rearrangement links TRBV15 to TRBJ2-1; TCRdb's D call of TRBD2 is untestable without DNA. From germline, CDR1 is LNHNV and CDR2 YYDKDF (reference sequence). CDR3 length: 16 amino acids. CDR3 sequence reads: CATSTGPGLPSDEQFF.

The rearrangement joins TRBV27 to TRBJ1-4; TCRdb's assignment of TRBD1 cannot be checked, as there is no DNA. The CDR3 has 15 amino acids. The V gene's germline CDR1 is MNHEY and CDR2 SMNVEV (reference sequence). CDR3 sequence: CASSVREATNEKLFF.

V usage is TRBV6-1 and J usage is TRBJ2-3; absent DNA, TCRdb's TRBD1 call cannot be checked. The CDR3 loop spans 16 amino acids. Germline CDR1 MNHNS, CDR2 SASEGT. The CDR3 region is CASIRGTSPSTDTQYF.

The chain combines TRBV14 with TRBJ1-1; TCRdb designates TRBD1, a call that cannot be tested without DNA. The CDR3 covers 13 residues. Germline values: CDR1 SGHDN, CDR2 FVKESK. The CDR3 sequence is CASSQENRVEAFF.

The rearrangement joins TRBV19 to TRBJ1-5. The CDR3 consists of 13 residues. The V gene's germline CDR1 is LNHDA and CDR2 SQIVND (reference sequence). The CDR3 sequence: CASSIDWSQPQHF.

This chain links TRBV12-5 with TRBJ2-3. The germline V gene has CDR1 LGHNT and CDR2 FRNRAP. The CDR3 has 12 residues. Here the CDR3 reads CASGSATDTQYF.

The J gene is TRBJ1-1, the V gene TRBV12-5; TCRdb indicates TRBD1, and absent DNA this call remains unverified. The CDR3 is 18 residues long. Germline CDR1 LGHNT, CDR2 FRNRAP. The CDR3 spells CASGLSGQGKMSGTEAFF.